This T cell receptor (beta chain) was captured by sequencing in a study of T-cell memory formation after mild COVID-19. The study's findings and limits: The study found balanced CD4/CD8 in clones contracting day 15 to 85 and a CD4+ lean in later expanders. CD4+ clones that contracted lay mainly in CM and EM; CD8+ ones lay in EMRA.

About this clonotype itself: What it binds is not known.

The 5'RACE method, run with constant-segment primers, produced TCR alpha and TCR beta cDNA libraries (carrying sample barcodes and UMIs). TCRdb reanalysed the 5' RACE reads using MiXCR and keeps one entry per CDR3 protein. There are 550,000 to 600,000 distinct CDR3 sequences in the sample; less than 25% occur only once, and around 7.7% lies in the top ten. The specimen sequenced was PBMCs or a T cell subset sorted from them (not recorded which). The sequence derives from an adult woman who had mild COVID-19 (a few samples of this study predate the infection). Cell type and time point are not known.

The CDR3 DNA is TGTGCCAGCAGTTTCGGGGGACTAGCGGGAGGACTCTCCTACGAGCAGTACTTC. It encodes CASSFGGLAGGLSYEQYF. The chain uses TRBV12-3 or TRBV12-4 and TRBJ2-7, with TRBD2 matching 15 bases. The CDR3 contains 18 residues. The J segment lost 0 bases and the V segment lost 3 bases, leaving 6 bases of the junction unmatched.